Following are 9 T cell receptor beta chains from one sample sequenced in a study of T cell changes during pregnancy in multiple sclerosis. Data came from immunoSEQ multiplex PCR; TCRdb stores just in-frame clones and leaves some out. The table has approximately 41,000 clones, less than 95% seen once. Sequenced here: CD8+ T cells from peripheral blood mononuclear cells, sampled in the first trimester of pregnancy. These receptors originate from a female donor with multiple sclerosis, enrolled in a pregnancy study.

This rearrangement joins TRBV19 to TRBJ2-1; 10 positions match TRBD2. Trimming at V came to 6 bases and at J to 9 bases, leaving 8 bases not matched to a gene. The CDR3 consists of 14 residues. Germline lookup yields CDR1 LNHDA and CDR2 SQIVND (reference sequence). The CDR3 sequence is CASSHYLAGVEQFF. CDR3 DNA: TGTGCCAGTAGCCACTACCTAGCGGGGGTTGAGCAGTTCTTC.

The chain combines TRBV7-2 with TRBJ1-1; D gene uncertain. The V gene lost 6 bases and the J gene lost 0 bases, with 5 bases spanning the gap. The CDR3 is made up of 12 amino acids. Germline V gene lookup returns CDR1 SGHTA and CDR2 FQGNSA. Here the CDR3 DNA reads TGTGCCAGCAGGGGCATGAACACTGAAGCTTTCTTT. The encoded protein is CASRGMNTEAFF.

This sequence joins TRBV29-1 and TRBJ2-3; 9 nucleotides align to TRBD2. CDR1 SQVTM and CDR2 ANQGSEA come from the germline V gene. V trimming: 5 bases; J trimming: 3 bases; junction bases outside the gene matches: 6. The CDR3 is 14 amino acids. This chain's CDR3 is CSVRFSGRTDTQYF. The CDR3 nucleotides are TGCAGCGTTCGTTTTAGCGGGAGAACAGATACGCAGTATTTT.

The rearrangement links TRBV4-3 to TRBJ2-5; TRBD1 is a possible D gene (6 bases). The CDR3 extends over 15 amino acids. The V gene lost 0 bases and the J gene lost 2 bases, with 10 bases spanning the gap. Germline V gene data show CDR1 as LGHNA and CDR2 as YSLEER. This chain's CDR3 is CASSQDRQGQETQYF. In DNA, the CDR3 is TGCGCCAGCAGCCAAGATAGGCAGGGGCAAGAGACCCAGTACTTC.

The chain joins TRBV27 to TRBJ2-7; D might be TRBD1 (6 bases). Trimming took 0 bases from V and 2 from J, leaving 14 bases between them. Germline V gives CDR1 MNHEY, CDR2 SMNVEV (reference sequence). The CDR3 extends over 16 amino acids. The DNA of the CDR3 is TGTGCCAGCAGTTTATCCACAGGGCCCCTCGCCTACGAGCAGTACTTC. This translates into CASSLSTGPLAYEQYF.

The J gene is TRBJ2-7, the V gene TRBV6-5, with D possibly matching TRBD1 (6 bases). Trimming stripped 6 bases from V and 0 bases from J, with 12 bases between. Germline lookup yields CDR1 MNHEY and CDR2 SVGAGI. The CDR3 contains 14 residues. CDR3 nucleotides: TGTGCCAGCAGATTCGGACAGAGCTCCTACGAGCAGTACTTC. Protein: CASRFGQSSYEQYF.

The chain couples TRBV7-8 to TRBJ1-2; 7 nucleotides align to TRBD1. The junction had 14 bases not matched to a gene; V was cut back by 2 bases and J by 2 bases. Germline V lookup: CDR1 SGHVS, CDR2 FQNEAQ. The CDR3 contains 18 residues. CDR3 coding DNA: TGTGCCAGCAGCTTATCAATTCAGGGGGAAGTTGTAAACTATGGCTACACCTTC. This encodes CASSLSIQGEVVNYGYTF.

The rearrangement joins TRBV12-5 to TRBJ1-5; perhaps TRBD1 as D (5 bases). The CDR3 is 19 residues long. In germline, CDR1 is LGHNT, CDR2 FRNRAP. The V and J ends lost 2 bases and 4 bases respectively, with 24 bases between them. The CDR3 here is CASGLLEGIQIRPNQPQHF. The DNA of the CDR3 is TGTGCTAGTGGTTTGTTGGAGGGGATCCAAATTCGTCCTAATCAGCCCCAGCATTTT.

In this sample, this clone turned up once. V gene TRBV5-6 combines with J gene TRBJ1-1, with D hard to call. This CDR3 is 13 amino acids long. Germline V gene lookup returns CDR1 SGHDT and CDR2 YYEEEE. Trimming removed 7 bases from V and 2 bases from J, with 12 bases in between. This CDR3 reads CASAEVGNTEAFF. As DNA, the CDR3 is TGTGCCAGCGCCGAGGTAGGAAACACTGAAGCTTTCTTT.